This T cell receptor beta chain was recorded in a study of Ad26.COV2.S vaccination and SARS-CoV-2 variants. Germline assignment: CDR1 SGHRS and CDR2 YFSETQ. V shed 3 bases and J 2 bases; nucleotides not matched to a gene: 6. The CDR3 runs to 16 residues. Repertoires were generated with immunoSEQ multiplex PCR, while TCRdb's copy carries only in-frame clones and drops some. The sample comprises 87,000 or so clones, less than 85% of which are singletons, and 16% rests with the top ten. This chain links TRBV5-1 with TRBJ2-7, with 12 bases identical to TRBD2. The source material was peripheral blood, sampled after recovery from COVID-19. This clonotype originated in a human donor who had recovered from COVID-19. This chain's CDR3 is CASSWGLAGGTYEQYF. The CDR3, as DNA: TGCGCCAGCAGCTGGGGCCTAGCGGGAGGGACCTACGAGCAGTACTTC.